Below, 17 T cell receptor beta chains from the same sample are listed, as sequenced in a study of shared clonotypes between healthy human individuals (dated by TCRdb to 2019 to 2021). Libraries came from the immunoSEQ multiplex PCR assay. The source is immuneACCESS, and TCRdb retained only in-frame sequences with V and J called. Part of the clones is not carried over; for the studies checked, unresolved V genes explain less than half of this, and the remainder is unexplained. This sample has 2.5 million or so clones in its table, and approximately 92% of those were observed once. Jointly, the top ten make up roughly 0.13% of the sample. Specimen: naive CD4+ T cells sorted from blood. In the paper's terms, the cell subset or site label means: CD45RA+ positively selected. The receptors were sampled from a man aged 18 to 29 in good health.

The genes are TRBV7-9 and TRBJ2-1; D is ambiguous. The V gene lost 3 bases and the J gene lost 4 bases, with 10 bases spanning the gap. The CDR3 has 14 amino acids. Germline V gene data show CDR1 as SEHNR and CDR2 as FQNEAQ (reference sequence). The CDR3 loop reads CASSLTGQYNEQFF. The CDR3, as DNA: TGTGCCAGCAGCTTGACGGGTCAGTACAATGAGCAGTTCTTC.

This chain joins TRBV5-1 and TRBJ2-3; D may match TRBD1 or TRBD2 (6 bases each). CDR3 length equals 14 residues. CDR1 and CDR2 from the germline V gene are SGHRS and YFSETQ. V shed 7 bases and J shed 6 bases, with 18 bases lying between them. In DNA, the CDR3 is TGCGCCAGCCAGGTGGGGGGCAAAATCGATACGCAGTATTTT. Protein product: CASQVGGKIDTQYF.

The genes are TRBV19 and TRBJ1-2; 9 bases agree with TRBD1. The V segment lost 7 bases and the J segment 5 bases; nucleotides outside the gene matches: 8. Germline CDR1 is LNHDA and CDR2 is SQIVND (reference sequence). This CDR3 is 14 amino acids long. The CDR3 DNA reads TGTGCCAGTACCGAACAGGGGGCGCGATATGGCTACACCTTC. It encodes CASTEQGARYGYTF.

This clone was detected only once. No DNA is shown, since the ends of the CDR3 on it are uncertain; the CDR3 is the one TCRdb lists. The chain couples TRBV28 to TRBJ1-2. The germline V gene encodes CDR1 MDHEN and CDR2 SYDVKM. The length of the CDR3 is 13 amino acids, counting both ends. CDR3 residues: CASSSSGGQGYTF.

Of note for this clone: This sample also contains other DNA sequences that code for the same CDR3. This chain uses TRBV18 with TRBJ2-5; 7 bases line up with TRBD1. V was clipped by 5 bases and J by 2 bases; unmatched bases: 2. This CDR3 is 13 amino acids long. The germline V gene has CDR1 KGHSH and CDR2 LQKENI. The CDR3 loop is CASSRGQQETQYF. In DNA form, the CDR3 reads TGTGCCAGCTCAAGGGGACAGCAAGAGACCCAGTACTTC.

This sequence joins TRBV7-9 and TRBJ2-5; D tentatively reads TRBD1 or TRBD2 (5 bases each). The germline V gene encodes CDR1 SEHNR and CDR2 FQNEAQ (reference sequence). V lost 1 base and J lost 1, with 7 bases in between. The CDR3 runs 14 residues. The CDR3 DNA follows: TGTGCCAGCAGCTTAGACGGGGCCCAAGAGACCCAGTACTTC. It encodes CASSLDGAQETQYF. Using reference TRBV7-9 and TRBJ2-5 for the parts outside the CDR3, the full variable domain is DTGVSQNPRHKITKRGQNVTFRCDPISEHNRLYWYRQTLGQGPEFLTYFQNEAQLEKSRLLSDRFSAERPKGSFSTLEIQRTEQGDSAMYLCASSLDGAQETQYFGPGTRLLVL.

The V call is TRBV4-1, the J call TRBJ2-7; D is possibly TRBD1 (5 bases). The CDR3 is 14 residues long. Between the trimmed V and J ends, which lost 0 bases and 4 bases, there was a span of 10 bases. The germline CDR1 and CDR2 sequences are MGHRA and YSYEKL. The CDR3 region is CASSQDVGRYEQYF. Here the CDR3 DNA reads TGCGCCAGCAGCCAAGATGTGGGGCGGTACGAGCAGTACTTC.

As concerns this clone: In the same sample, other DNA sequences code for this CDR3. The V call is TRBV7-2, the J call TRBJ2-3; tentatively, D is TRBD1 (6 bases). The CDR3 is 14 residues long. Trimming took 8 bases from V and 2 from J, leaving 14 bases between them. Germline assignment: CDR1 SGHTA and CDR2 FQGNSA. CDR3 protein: CASSLQGTTDTQYF. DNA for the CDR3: TGTGCCAGCTCTTTACAGGGAACCACAGATACGCAGTATTTT. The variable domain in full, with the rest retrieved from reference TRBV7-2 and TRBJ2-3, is GAGVSQSPSNKVTEKGKDVELRCDPISGHTALYWYRQSLGQGLEFLIYFQGNSAPDKSGLPSDRFSAERTGGSVSTLTIQRTQQEDSAVYLCASSLQGTTDTQYFGPGTRLTVL.

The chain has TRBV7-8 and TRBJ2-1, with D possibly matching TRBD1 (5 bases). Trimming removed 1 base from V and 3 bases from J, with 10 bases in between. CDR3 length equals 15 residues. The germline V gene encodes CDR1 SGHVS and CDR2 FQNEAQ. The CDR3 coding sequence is TGTGCCAGCAGCTTAGGCGAGACAGTCTACAATGAGCAGTTCTTC. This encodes CASSLGETVYNEQFF. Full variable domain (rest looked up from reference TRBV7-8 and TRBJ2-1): GAGVSQSPRYKVAKRGQDVALRCDPISGHVSLFWYQQALGQGPEFLTYFQNEAQLDKSGLPSDRFFAERPEGSVSTLKIQRTQQEDSAVYLCASSLGETVYNEQFFGPGTRLTVL.

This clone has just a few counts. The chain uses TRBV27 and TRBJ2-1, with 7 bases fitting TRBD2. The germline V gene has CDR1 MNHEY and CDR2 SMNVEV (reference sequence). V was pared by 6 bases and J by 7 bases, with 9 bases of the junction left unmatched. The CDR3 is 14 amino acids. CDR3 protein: CASRSREDWNEQFF. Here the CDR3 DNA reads TGTGCCAGCAGATCACGGGAGGATTGGAATGAGCAGTTCTTC.

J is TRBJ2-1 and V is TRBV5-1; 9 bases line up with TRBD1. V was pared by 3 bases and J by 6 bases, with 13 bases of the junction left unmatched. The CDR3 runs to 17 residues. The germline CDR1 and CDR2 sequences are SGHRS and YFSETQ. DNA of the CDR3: TGCGCCAGCAGCTCCTCCGGGACAGGGCTAAGTCGCAATGAGCAGTTCTTC. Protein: CASSSSGTGLSRNEQFF.

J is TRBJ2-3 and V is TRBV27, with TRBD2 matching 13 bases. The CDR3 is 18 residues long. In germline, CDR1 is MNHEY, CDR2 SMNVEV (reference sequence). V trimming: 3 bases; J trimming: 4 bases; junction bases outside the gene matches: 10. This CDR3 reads CASSFDYGLAGVSDTQYF. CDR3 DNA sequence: TGTGCCAGCAGTTTCGATTATGGACTAGCGGGAGTATCAGATACGCAGTATTTT.

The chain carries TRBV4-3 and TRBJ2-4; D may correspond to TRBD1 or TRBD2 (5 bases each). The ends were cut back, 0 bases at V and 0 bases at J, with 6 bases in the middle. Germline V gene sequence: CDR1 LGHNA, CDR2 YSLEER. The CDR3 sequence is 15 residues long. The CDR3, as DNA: TGCGCCAGCAGCCAAGAGGGGGAAGCCAAAAACATTCAGTACTTC. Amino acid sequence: CASSQEGEAKNIQYF.

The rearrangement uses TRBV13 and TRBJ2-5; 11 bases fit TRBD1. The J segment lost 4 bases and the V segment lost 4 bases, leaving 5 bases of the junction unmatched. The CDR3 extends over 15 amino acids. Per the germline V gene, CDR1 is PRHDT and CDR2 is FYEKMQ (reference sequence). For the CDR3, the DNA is TGTGCCAGCAGCTCAGAAGGGACAGGGGGAGAGACCCAGTACTTC. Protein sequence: CASSSEGTGGETQYF.

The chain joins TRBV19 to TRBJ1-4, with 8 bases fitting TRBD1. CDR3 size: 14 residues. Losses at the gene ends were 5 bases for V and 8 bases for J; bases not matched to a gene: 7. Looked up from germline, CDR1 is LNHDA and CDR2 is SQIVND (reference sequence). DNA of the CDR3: TGTGCCAGTAGTCGCCAGGGGGCCGAAGAAAAACTGTTTTTT. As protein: CASSRQGAEEKLFF. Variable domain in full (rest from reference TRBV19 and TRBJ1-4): DGGITQSPKYLFRKEGQNVTLSCEQNLNHDAMYWYRQDPGQGLRLIYYSQIVNDFQKGDIAEGYSVSREKKESFPLTVTSAQKNPTAFYLCASSRQGAEEKLFFGSGTQLSVL.

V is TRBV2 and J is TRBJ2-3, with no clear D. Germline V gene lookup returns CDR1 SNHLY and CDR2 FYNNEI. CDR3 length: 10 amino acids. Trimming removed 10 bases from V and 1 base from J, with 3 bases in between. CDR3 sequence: CATRTDTQYF. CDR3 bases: TGTGCCACCCGCACAGATACGCAGTATTTT. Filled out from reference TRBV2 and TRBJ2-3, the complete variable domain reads EPEVTQTPSHQVTQMGQEVILRCVPISNHLYFYWYRQILGQKVEFLVSFYNNEISEKSEIFDDQFSVERPDGSNFTLKIRSTKLEDSAMYFCATRTDTQYFGPGTRLTVL.

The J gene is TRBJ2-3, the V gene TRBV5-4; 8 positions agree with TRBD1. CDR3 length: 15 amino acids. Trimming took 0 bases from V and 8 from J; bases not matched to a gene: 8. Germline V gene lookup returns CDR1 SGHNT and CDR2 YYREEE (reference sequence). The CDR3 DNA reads TGTGCCAGCAGCTTGGATCCCGAGACAGGGGTTACGCAGTATTTT. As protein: CASSLDPETGVTQYF. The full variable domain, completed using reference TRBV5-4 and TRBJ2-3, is ETGVTQSPTHLIKTRGQQVTLRCSSQSGHNTVSWYQQALGQGPQFIFQYYREEENGRGNFPPRFSGLQFPNYSSELNVNALELDDSALYLCASSLDPETGVTQYFGPGTRLTVL.